A single sample is the source of the 30 T cell receptor beta chains below, sequenced in a study of shared clonotypes between healthy human individuals. Clones were read by immunoSEQ multiplex PCR, and TCRdb kept only the in-frame ones, dropping some. In the table there are approximately 400,000 clones, 96% of which are singletons. The sequenced sample was memory CD8+ T cells sorted from blood. The subset denotes: CD45RO+ cells pooled with CCR7-negative TemRA cells. All receptors derive from a man younger than 40 in good health.

V usage is TRBV7-2 and J usage is TRBJ1-1; 8 bases fit TRBD1. CDR1 is SGHTA and CDR2 is FQGNSA in the germline V gene. Trimming at V came to 6 bases and at J to 0 bases, leaving 6 bases not matched to a gene. The CDR3 extends over 15 amino acids. The CDR3 sequence is CASSRQGRVNTEAFF. DNA for the CDR3: TGTGCCAGCAGTCGACAGGGGAGGGTGAACACTGAAGCTTTCTTT. Complete variable domain (other parts from reference TRBV7-2 and TRBJ1-1): GAGVSQSPSNKVTEKGKDVELRCDPISGHTALYWYRQSLGQGLEFLIYFQGNSAPDKSGLPSDRFSAERTGGSVSTLTIQRTQQEDSAVYLCASSRQGRVNTEAFFGQGTRLTVV.

The genes are TRBV4-2 and TRBJ1-4, with D hard to call. The CDR3 is made up of 16 amino acids. Trimming took off 0 bases at V and 0 bases at J, with 8 bases between the two ends. Germline V gene data show CDR1 as LGHNA and CDR2 as YNFKEQ. The CDR3 DNA reads as TGTGCCAGCAGCCAAGATCCGGACCCAACTAATGAAAAACTGTTTTTT. Translating gives CASSQDPDPTNEKLFF.

This chain links TRBV5-4 with TRBJ2-3, with no clear D. The CDR3 consists of 16 residues. Trimming removed 4 bases from V and 2 bases from J, with 17 bases in between. Germline V gene data show CDR1 as SGHNT and CDR2 as YYREEE (reference sequence). The chain's CDR3 is CASSPPLRGSTDTQYF. CDR3 in DNA: TGTGCCAGCAGCCCTCCCCTTCGTGGGTCCACAGATACGCAGTATTTT.

The chain is built from TRBV25-1 and TRBJ2-7; D is undetermined. This CDR3 is built from 16 residues. Germline CDR1 MGHDK, CDR2 SYGVNS. Trimming removed 3 bases at V and 2 bases at J, with 17 bases between. The CDR3 DNA is TGTGCCAGCAGTGATTTTGGGCCCCCGGCCCCCTACGAGCAGTACTTC. Translation: CASSDFGPPAPYEQYF.

The chain recombines TRBV5-6 with TRBJ1-4; 7 nucleotides agree with TRBD1. Losses at the gene ends were 2 bases for V and 6 bases for J; bases not matched to a gene: 4. In germline, CDR1 is SGHDT, CDR2 YYEEEE. This CDR3 spans 14 amino acids. The CDR3 sequence: CASSLGQDYEKLFF. The CDR3 DNA sequence: TGTGCCAGCAGCTTAGGACAGGACTATGAAAAACTGTTTTTT.

This chain joins TRBV2 and TRBJ2-3, with 14 bases matching TRBD2. Per the germline V gene, CDR1 is SNHLY and CDR2 is FYNNEI. This CDR3 spans 16 amino acids. The V and J ends lost 7 bases and 3 bases, in that order; junction bases with no gene match: 6. CDR3 region: CASTKRTSGRTDTQYF. CDR3 sequence (DNA): TGTGCCAGCACCAAGAGGACTAGCGGGAGGACAGATACGCAGTATTTT.

V gene TRBV27 combines with J gene TRBJ2-7; D is ambiguous. Germline CDR1 reads MNHEY; CDR2 reads SMNVEV (reference sequence). V lost 6 bases to trimming and J lost 3 bases, with 15 bases between them. The CDR3 has 14 residues. The CDR3 is CASRRSDIFYEQYF. For the CDR3, the DNA is TGTGCCAGCAGACGGAGCGATATCTTCTACGAGCAGTACTTC.

CDR3 amino acids: CASSLQGGLYEQYF. The CDR3 DNA sequence: TGTGCCAGCAGCTTACAGGGGGGACTCTACGAGCAGTACTTC. The V gene is TRBV5-4, the J gene TRBJ2-7; TRBD1 matches at 8 bases. The germline V gene has CDR1 SGHNT and CDR2 YYREEE (reference sequence). This CDR3 spans 14 amino acids. V lost 2 bases, J lost 3 bases, and 4 bases stayed unmatched.

The chain links TRBV9 to TRBJ1-2, with 10 bases fitting TRBD1. The trim removed 4 bases at V and 9 bases at J, leaving 12 bases unmatched. This CDR3 has 15 amino acids. Germline V gives CDR1 SGDLS, CDR2 YYNGEE. The CDR3 sequence: CASSPAFGTGESYTF. The CDR3 DNA sequence: TGTGCCAGCAGCCCCGCGTTTGGGACAGGGGAAAGCTACACCTTC.

The chain couples TRBV7-9 to TRBJ2-1; 13 bases match TRBD2. The CDR3 contains 16 residues. The germline V gene encodes CDR1 SEHNR and CDR2 FQNEAQ (reference sequence). V was pared by 8 bases and J by 6 bases, with 10 bases of the junction left unmatched. CDR3 DNA: TGTGCCAGCCTGGGGGTCGGGACTAGCGGGATCAATGAGCAGTTCTTC. Encoded protein: CASLGVGTSGINEQFF.

The table lists this clone with a count of one. The chain combines TRBV28 with TRBJ1-2, with 7 nucleotides matching TRBD1. Germline loops: CDR1 MDHEN, CDR2 SYDVKM. V lost 5 bases and J lost 3; bases outside the gene matches: 9. The CDR3 is 15 amino acids. The CDR3 coding sequence is TGTGCCAGCAGTCTCAGGGGGGGTCGGTACTATGGCTACACCTTC. This gives the protein CASSLRGGRYYGYTF.

The rearrangement uses TRBV20-1 and TRBJ1-1; D remains ambiguous. Trimming removed 3 bases from V and 1 base from J, with 3 bases in between. Looked up from germline, CDR1 is DFQATT and CDR2 is SNEGSKA (reference sequence). The CDR3 loop spans 11 amino acids. CDR3 sequence (DNA): TGCAGTGCTAGTGAGAACACTGAAGCTTTCTTT. This sequence encodes CSASENTEAFF.

The chain has TRBV5-1 and TRBJ1-2; a possible D gene is TRBD1 (6 bases). The CDR3 has 13 residues. CDR1 is SGHRS and CDR2 is YFSETQ in the germline V gene. The V end was cut by 4 bases, the J end by 4 bases, with 11 bases between. CDR3 sequence (DNA): TGCGCCAGCAGCCCTAGGGGGGGCTATGGCTACACCTTC. Residues: CASSPRGGYGYTF.

The rearrangement links TRBV19 to TRBJ2-1; 11 bases match TRBD2. CDR1 and CDR2 (germline): LNHDA, SQIVND (reference sequence). This CDR3 is built from 14 residues. Germline trimming cut 4 bases from V and 9 bases from J; bases unmatched to any gene: 5. In DNA form, the CDR3 reads TGTGCCAGTAGTACAACTAGCGGGAGTATTGAGCAGTTCTTC. Protein: CASSTTSGSIEQFF.

This chain uses TRBV30 with TRBJ2-5; perhaps D is TRBD1 or TRBD2 (5 bases each). CDR3 length equals 12 residues. V dropped 0 bases and J dropped 7 bases, with 9 bases sitting between them. Germline V CDR1 and CDR2: GTSNPN, SVGIG (reference sequence). CDR3 amino acids: CAWSVGGGTQYF. The CDR3 DNA is TGTGCCTGGAGTGTAGGTGGGGGGACCCAGTACTTC.

This chain joins TRBV30 and TRBJ2-7, with TRBD2 matching over 7 bases. The germline V gene has CDR1 GTSNPN and CDR2 SVGIG (reference sequence). The CDR3 is 14 residues long. The V and J ends lost 2 bases and 9 bases, in that order; junction bases with no gene match: 13. CDR3 DNA: TGTGCCTGGAGTTTCCCGGGACTAACTATCGCGCAGTACTTC. This codes for CAWSFPGLTIAQYF.

This chain uses TRBV4-1 with TRBJ1-1; D is ambiguous. Trimming shortened V by 2 bases and J by 0 bases, and 7 bases separated the two germline ends. Germline V gene data show CDR1 as MGHRA and CDR2 as YSYEKL. The CDR3 has 14 amino acids. CDR3 coding DNA: TGCGCCAGCAGCCAACCTCAGATGAACACTGAAGCTTTCTTT. It specifies CASSQPQMNTEAFF.

This sequence joins TRBV5-8 and TRBJ1-2; D is unresolved. This CDR3 has 11 residues. With 4 bases removed from V and 8 bases from J, the gap between germline ends came to 9 bases. The germline gives CDR1 SGHTS, CDR2 YDEGEE. Here the CDR3 DNA reads TGTGCCAGCAGCCCCGCACGAGGCTACACCTTC. This sequence encodes CASSPARGYTF.

This chain joins TRBV11-2 and TRBJ2-5, with a possible D match to TRBD1 (6 bases). CDR1 and CDR2 from the germline V gene are SGHAT and FQNNGV. This CDR3 comprises 14 residues. Trimming removed 5 bases from V and 4 bases from J, with 14 bases in between. The CDR3 coding sequence is TGTGCCAGCAGCCCCCTCAGGGGCGCAGAGACCCAGTACTTC. Protein: CASSPLRGAETQYF.

This chain connects TRBV4-1 to TRBJ1-2, with 7 positions matching TRBD1. CDR1 and CDR2 (germline): MGHRA, YSYEKL. With 4 bases clipped from V and 0 bases from J, the junction kept 8 bases outside the gene matches. This CDR3 is 16 amino acids long. The CDR3, as DNA: TGCGCCAGCAGCCCTACCCCCGACAGGGCTAACTATGGCTACACCTTC. Translating gives CASSPTPDRANYGYTF.

This chain joins TRBV7-9 and TRBJ1-3; D gene uncertain. This CDR3 contains 14 residues. V was shortened by 6 bases and J by 2 bases, with 11 bases between the two germline ends. Germline V gene lookup returns CDR1 SEHNR and CDR2 FQNEAQ (reference sequence). CDR3 sequence (DNA): TGTGCCAGCAGTTCCACAGATGCTGGAAACACCATATATTTT. It encodes CASSSTDAGNTIYF.

The J gene is TRBJ2-3, the V gene TRBV9; maybe TRBD2 (5 bases). Trimming took off 3 bases at V and 0 bases at J, with 5 bases between the two ends. The CDR3 consists of 13 residues. CDR1 is SGDLS, CDR2 YYNGEE, per germline. The DNA for the CDR3 is TGTGCCAGCAGCGCGGGGAGCACAGATACGCAGTATTTT. It specifies CASSAGSTDTQYF.

This clone was detected only once. The chain links TRBV6-1 to TRBJ1-5; D is undetermined. CDR1 MNHNS and CDR2 SASEGT come from the germline V gene. The CDR3 consists of 15 residues. V was clipped by 7 bases and J by 2 bases, with 15 bases between them. The CDR3 spells CASTRDPSGNQPQHF. For the CDR3, the DNA is TGTGCCAGCACCAGAGATCCGAGCGGCAATCAGCCCCAGCATTTT.

The V call is TRBV11-3, the J call TRBJ2-7; perhaps TRBD2 as D (5 bases). The CDR3 sequence is 15 residues long. The ends were cut back, 1 base at V and 7 bases at J, with 17 bases in the middle. CDR1 and CDR2 from the germline V gene are SGHNT and YENEEA. CDR3 coding DNA: TGTGCCAGCAGCTTAGCTAATGGGTCCGGGGAAGAGCAGTACTTC. Its protein product is CASSLANGSGEEQYF.

This clone was counted only a few times. The rearrangement uses TRBV7-9 and TRBJ2-2, with D possibly being TRBD1 (5 bases). Trimming removed 6 bases from V and 6 bases from J, with 11 bases in between. This CDR3 is 13 amino acids long. In germline, CDR1 is SEHNR, CDR2 FQNEAQ (reference sequence). CDR3 amino acids: CASRLRESGELFF. Written as DNA, the CDR3 is TGTGCCAGCAGGCTCAGGGAATCCGGGGAGCTGTTTTTT.

The V call is TRBV27, the J call TRBJ2-3; 12 positions match TRBD2. The length of the CDR3 is 16 residues. Germline CDR1 reads MNHEY; CDR2 reads SMNVEV (reference sequence). The V and J ends lost 6 bases and 2 bases, in that order; junction bases with no gene match: 6. CDR3 nucleotide sequence: TGTGCCAGCAGCGACTGGACTAGCGGGATCACAGATACGCAGTATTTT. It translates to CASSDWTSGITDTQYF.

The chain carries TRBV2 and TRBJ2-6; tentatively, D is TRBD2 (6 bases). The CDR3 contains 15 residues. CDR1 and CDR2 from the germline V gene are SNHLY and FYNNEI. V shed 2 bases and J shed 3 bases, with 8 bases lying between them. Here the CDR3 DNA reads TGTGCCAGCAGTGAACCGCGGGGTGGGGCCAACGTCCTGACTTTC. Its protein is CASSEPRGGANVLTF.

The chain employs TRBV5-4 and TRBJ2-3, with 13 bases matching TRBD2. Losses at the gene ends were 10 bases for V and 10 bases for J; bases not matched to a gene: 9. Germline lookup yields CDR1 SGHNT and CDR2 YYREEE (reference sequence). The CDR3 loop spans 13 amino acids. CDR3 nucleotide sequence: TGTGCCGGACGGACTAGCGGGAGCATGTCGCAGTATTTT. It is translated as CAGRTSGSMSQYF.

V usage is TRBV11-2 and J usage is TRBJ2-5, with TRBD1 matching 10 bases. The end of the DNA fits TRBJ2-7 better, so the J call may be wrong. This CDR3 has 15 amino acids. Germline V gene sequence: CDR1 SGHAT, CDR2 FQNNGV. The CDR3 here is CASSFRGTGEYEQYF. The CDR3 DNA follows: TGTGCCAGCAGCTTCCGGGGGACAGGGGAATACGAGCAGTACTTC.

This clone was observed a handful of times. The CDR3 DNA reads as TGCGCCAGCAGCTTGGGACACTCCTACGAGCAGTACTTC. Translation: CASSLGHSYEQYF. The rearrangement joins TRBV5-1 to TRBJ2-7; D remains ambiguous. V dropped 0 bases and J dropped 0 bases, with 4 bases sitting between them. From germline, CDR1 is SGHRS and CDR2 YFSETQ. There are 13 residues in the CDR3.